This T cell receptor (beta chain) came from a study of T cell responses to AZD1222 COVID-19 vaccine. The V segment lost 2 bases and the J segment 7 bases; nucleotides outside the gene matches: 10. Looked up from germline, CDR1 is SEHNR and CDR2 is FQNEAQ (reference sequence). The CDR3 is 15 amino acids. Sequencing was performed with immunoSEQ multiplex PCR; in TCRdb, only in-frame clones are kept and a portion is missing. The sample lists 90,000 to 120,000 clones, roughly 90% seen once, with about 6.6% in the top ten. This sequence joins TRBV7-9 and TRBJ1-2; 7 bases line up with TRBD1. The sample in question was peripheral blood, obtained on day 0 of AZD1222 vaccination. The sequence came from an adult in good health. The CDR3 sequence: CASSLPQGVKFGYTF. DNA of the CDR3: TGTGCCAGCAGCTTACCCCAGGGGGTGAAATTTGGCTACACCTTC.